This TCR beta chain was documented in a study of Graves' ophthalmopathy and Graves' hyperthyroidism. Across the study: There was a collection of peripheral blood at initial diagnosis, before any treatment. Study-wide results and caveats: Thyroid clonotypes that were expanded above 0.001 frequency mostly also appeared in blood.

V was clipped by 0 bases and J by 14 bases; unmatched bases: 14. Germline V gives CDR1 LGHNT, CDR2 FRNRAP. The CDR3 has 16 amino acids. This clonotype was observed at least ten times. Its specificity is unknown. A much bigger clone sits one base away, suggesting this may be a read error. Transcripts of RNA were the source for amplifying TCR beta CDR3 regions. HTBI primers served in a first-round RT-PCR, which a second-round multiplex PCR followed. TCRdb re-called the multiplex PCR reads with MiXCR, one entry per CDR3 protein. The repertoire has about 370,000 distinct CDR3 sequences, about a sixth of them found once; the top ten carry 2.4%.

This rearrangement joins TRBV12-5 to TRBJ2-4; 9 nucleotides agree with TRBD2. This receptor was identified in an adult woman with stable Graves' hyperthyroidism. The sample taken for sequencing was peripheral blood. Here the CDR3 DNA reads TGTGCTAGTGGTTTGGTTAAAGCGGGAGGTTCGGAGACCAAGTACTTC. Translated: CASGLVKAGGSETKYF. Supplemented by reference TRBV12-5 and TRBJ2-4, the full variable domain reads DARVTQTPRHKVTEMGQEVTMRCQPILGHNTVFWYRQTMMQGLELLAYFRNRAPLDDSGMPKDRFSAEMPDATLATLKIQPSEPRDSAVYFCASGLVKAGGSETKYFGAGTRLSVL.